Sequencing of this TCR beta chain was carried out in a study of Graves' ophthalmopathy and Graves' hyperthyroidism. Study-wide results and limits: Ophthalmopathy was separated from stable hyperthyroidism by a 13-signature model with 87.88% sensitivity and 81.08% specificity.

V lost 6 bases and J 2 bases, leaving 20 bases between the germline ends. The length of the CDR3 is 16 residues. Germline V gene lookup returns CDR1 WSHSY and CDR2 SAAADI. Worth noting for this clonotype: Its antigen is not known.

As the template, RNA transcripts were used to amplify TCR beta CDR3 regions. A first-round RT-PCR used HTBI primers, followed by a second-round multiplex PCR. MiXCR was run by TCRdb on the multiplex PCR reads, yielding one entry per CDR3 protein. Of more than 1,000,000 distinct CDR3 sequences listed, less than 45% are singletons. People with hyperthyroidism were aged 18 to 65 and newly diagnosed, under 2 months' duration. Diagnosis was based on clinical symptoms, serum thyroxine, TRAb, thyroid ultrasound and orbital computed tomography. The receptor was derived from an adult man with Graves' hyperthyroidism. The chain joins TRBV10-2 to TRBJ2-7; no definite D call. Sequenced sample: peripheral blood or thyroid tissue (not recorded which). The CDR3 region has the DNA TGCGCCAGCAGCTTTCACCCAATTGGACGGGCCTACGAGCAGTACTTC. This sequence encodes CASSFHPIGRAYEQYF.